The T cell receptor beta chain described here comes from a study of cytomegalovirus exposure and HLA in healthy donors. CDR1 and CDR2 from the germline V gene are SGHKS and YYEKEE (reference sequence). This CDR3 contains 15 residues. J lost 3 bases, V lost 3 bases, and 5 bases had no gene match. In the PCR, 60 Vbeta and 13 Jbeta primers were used. Clones were sequenced by immunoSEQ multiplex PCR, and TCRdb holds only the in-frame ones, with some missing. The table has approximately 140,000 clones, roughly 85% seen once; the top ten hold approximately 1.1%. The rearrangement joins TRBV5-5 to TRBJ2-2; 7 nucleotides match TRBD2. Sequenced sample: PBMCs. The receptor's source is a boy under 18 in good health and CMV-seronegative. The chain's CDR3 is CASSWGEGYTGELFF. The CDR3 DNA sequence: TGTGCCAGCAGCTGGGGGGAGGGTTACACCGGGGAGCTGTTTTTT.